The 8 T cell receptor beta chains below come from one sample, sequenced in a study of blood T cell repertoires in COVID-19. This table comes from immunoSEQ multiplex PCR, and its TCRdb copy is limited to in-frame clones, with some not included. The table records hundreds of thousands of clones, about four fifths of them present only once. Sequenced material: peripheral blood. Every receptor here comes from a woman of 80 years or more with acute or convalescent COVID-19.

The count of this clone is one. This chain uses TRBV2 with TRBJ1-5; 7 bases map to TRBD1. J lost 0 bases, V lost 8 bases, and 13 bases had no gene match. In germline, CDR1 is SNHLY, CDR2 FYNNEI. The CDR3 covers 17 residues. The CDR3 DNA follows: TGTGCCAGCTTGAGGGGTCGGGACAGCCTTAGCAATCAGCCCCAGCATTTT. This encodes CASLRGRDSLSNQPQHF. The full variable domain, rest sourced from reference TRBV2 and TRBJ1-5, is EPEVTQTPSHQVTQMGQEVILRCVPISNHLYFYWYRQILGQKVEFLVSFYNNEISEKSEIFDDQFSVERPDGSNFTLKIRSTKLEDSAMYFCASLRGRDSLSNQPQHFGDGTRLSIL.

CDR3 in amino acids: CASSLGFRDRAGELFF. CDR3 nucleotide sequence: TGTGCCAGCAGCTTAGGGTTCAGGGATAGGGCCGGGGAGCTGTTTTTT. The rearrangement joins TRBV7-2 to TRBJ2-2, with D tentatively TRBD1 (5 bases). The CDR3 totals 16 residues. Germline V gene data show CDR1 as SGHTA and CDR2 as FQGNSA. Deletions cut 1 base from V and 6 bases from J, with 15 bases between.

The rearrangement links TRBV6-6 to TRBJ1-5, with 7 bases aligning to TRBD1. This CDR3 contains 15 residues. CDR1 MNHNY and CDR2 SVGAGI come from the germline V gene (reference sequence). With 3 bases clipped from V and 5 bases from J, the junction kept 7 bases outside the gene matches. The CDR3 region is CASSYGGTDDQPQHF. The DNA for the CDR3 is TGTGCCAGCAGTTATGGTGGGACAGATGATCAGCCCCAGCATTTT.

The V gene is TRBV18, the J gene TRBJ1-6; D ambiguous. From germline, CDR1 is KGHSH and CDR2 LQKENI. The germline V and J ends were trimmed by 5 bases and 0 bases, with 20 bases remaining between them. CDR3 length equals 19 residues. The CDR3 DNA reads TGTGCCAGCTCAGCGCCGGGTGGGAGCCAGAGCTCCTATAATTCACCCCTCCACTTT. Its translation is CASSAPGGSQSSYNSPLHF.

Only one count was recorded for this clone. This rearrangement joins TRBV15 to TRBJ1-6, with TRBD1 identical over 8 bases. With 0 bases clipped from V and 7 bases from J, the junction kept 8 bases outside the gene matches. Germline V gene sequence: CDR1 LNHNV, CDR2 YYDKDF (reference sequence). There are 17 residues in the CDR3. The CDR3 protein is CATSRDRRTGWNSPLHF. In DNA form, the CDR3 reads TGTGCCACCAGCAGAGATCGTCGGACAGGGTGGAATTCACCCCTCCACTTT.

V gene TRBV5-1 combines with J gene TRBJ2-7, with 9 positions matching TRBD1. This CDR3 has 15 residues. From germline, CDR1 is SGHRS and CDR2 YFSETQ. V lost 0 bases, J lost 5 bases, and 6 bases stayed unmatched. CDR3 region: CASSLGGTGMNEQYF. The CDR3 DNA reads TGCGCCAGCAGCTTGGGTGGGACAGGGATGAACGAGCAGTACTTC.

This chain joins TRBV30 and TRBJ2-3; 10 nucleotides line up with TRBD2. Trimming took 1 base from V and 2 from J; bases not matched to a gene: 6. The CDR3 totals 16 residues. Germline values: CDR1 GTSNPN, CDR2 SVGIG (reference sequence). The CDR3 bases are TGTGCCTGGAGTGCTAGCGGGGGTGCTGCCACAGATACGCAGTATTTT. Protein: CAWSASGGAATDTQYF.

J is TRBJ2-7 and V is TRBV7-6; tentatively, D is TRBD1 (5 bases). V shed 4 bases and J shed 4 bases, with 14 bases lying between them. The CDR3 sequence is 14 residues long. Germline CDR1 SGHVS, CDR2 FNYEAQ. The CDR3 bases are TGTGCCAGCAGCTCCTCCCAGGGTGGATACGAGCAGTACTTC. Encoded protein: CASSSSQGGYEQYF. The full variable domain, its missing parts supplied by reference TRBV7-6 and TRBJ2-7, is GAGVSQSPRYKVTKRGQDVALRCDPISGHVSLYWYRQALGQGPEFLTYFNYEAQQDKSGLPNDRFSAERPEGSISTLTIQRTEQRDSAMYRCASSSSQGGYEQYFGPGTRLTVT.